This TCR beta chain comes out of a study of long-term antiretroviral therapy in people with HIV (dated by TCRdb to the early 2020s). With regard to the full study: The earliest samples were collected about a decade before the 2015 WHO recommendation for immediate ART, when ART was typically delayed until CD4 counts fell. Whether ART initiation and durable HIV suppression were associated with changes in peripheral blood TRB repertoire composition and diversity was tested in a retrospective serial study. From 25 to 30 adults with confirmed HIV infection, the cohort provided around 180 cryopreserved PBMC samples, gathered serially across a mean of around six years (range 1-12). About a third of the roughly 30 participants with HIV were female. Test extractions of a monoclonal T-cell line alongside under 35 polyclonal samples showed no cross-contamination during QIAcube processing. Overall study outcomes, separate from this receptor: The repertoire was dominated across all time points by expanded TRB clones identified before ART initiation, although this dominance was seen to fluctuate and to decrease in many PLHIV after ART. Compared with controls, HIV repertoires had narrower CDR3 length ranges, and the network structure pointed to an antigen-experienced repertoire that shifted only slightly toward naive after ART. Because PBMC availability was limited, only the TCR beta chain was sequenced, with no alpha chain pairing. Inferences about post-ART repertoire changes were limited because no data were available on ART adherence, viral resistance or therapy changes. Because pre-ART samples had limited cell numbers, profiling was done on unsorted PBMC rather than on sorted CD4+ and CD8+ T cells. The samples span the years 2004 to 2017, and the ART regimens used at that time may not be as effective as current regimens. ART initiation was associated with a significant increase in TRB diversity, but diversity stayed significantly below transplant donor controls even after long-term ART.

The immunoSEQ hsTCRB v3.0 assay was used at survey level resolution to sequence the TRB variable region. TRB sequencing targeted a depth of about 40,000-50,000 T-cell genomes per sample. TRB libraries were pooled and sequenced on an Illumina MiSeq using a v3 150-cycle kit. In the original analysis: Repertoire analysis was performed in R inside a reproducible Nextflow workflow that covered QC, data transformation and analysis. LymphoSeq2, an R package for exploring AIRR-Seq data, was used to implement custom analyses. A few samples that produced fewer than 5000 total TRB sequences were removed, so some 190 HIV repertoires were analyzed. Of the roughly 190 retained HIV repertoires, over 55 were collected before and approximately 130 after ART initiation. Repertoires were downsampled to 5000 TRB nucleotide sequences, with summary statistics averaged over 100 downsampling iterations. The analysis kept only TRB sequences whose CDR3 regions were at least seven amino acids long. Diversity was assessed using a clonality score derived from Shannon entropy and using the Gini coefficient. Repertoire networks linked the top 5000 CDR3 amino acid sequences whenever two sequences differed by an edit distance of one. For TRB CDR3 amino acid sequences, antigen specificity groups and MHC restriction were predicted with GLIPH2. CDR3 amino acid sequences were matched against VDJdb and McPAS-TCR to flag known CMV, EBV, HIV or tissue antigen associations. Pre-ART, post-ART and control groups were compared with Wilcoxon signed-rank tests and Holm-Bonferroni correction. The table was pulled from immuneACCESS by TCRdb, which kept in-frame rearrangements only. Such tables lose some clones; where checked, under half of the loss comes from unresolved V genes, and the rest has no known cause. V and J calls plus clone size are reproduced from that table; the DNA served to infer D and trimming. In this sample the table shows some 29,000 clones, roughly 90% of which occur a single time. Around 4.1% of the sample rests with the top ten.

To be included, a participant needed at least one PBMC sample from before ART initiation plus at least two post-ART samples. All participants with HIV were treated in the United States of America. Before DNA extraction, cryopreserved samples containing 1-10 million PBMC were thawed and washed. At the time of the earliest PBMC sample, participants with HIV were aged between roughly 20 and 60 years. PBMC samples were contributed by each participant from 1-4 timepoints before ART initiation and 2-8 timepoints after ART initiation, with a median of 7 samples. For every participant, serial HIV viral load, CD4+ T-cell count, ART history and demographic data were obtained. A Qiagen kit on a QIAcube was used to extract genomic DNA from unsorted PBMC, with samples processed in batches of 12. A remark on this clone: The antigen it recognizes is unknown. Base-call qualities are not available, and no considerably larger clone is one nucleotide away.

V and J are truncated by 5 bases and 0 bases respectively, leaving an intervening sequence of 11 bases. The CDR3 has 14 amino acids, counting the end cysteine and phenylalanine. The only DNA kept is the CDR3, 42 bases in frame from the first base. The germline V gene encodes CDR1 SNHLY and CDR2 FYNNEI. The chain was built from TRBV2 and TRBJ2-7; TRBD2 could be the D gene, as 6 bases match. This material consisted of unsorted PBMCs, taken 0.5 years after starting antiretroviral therapy. The TCR was taken from a young woman with HIV. The CDR3 reads as follows: CASSSGLSSYEQYF. The sequence in DNA is TGTGCCAGCAGTTCGGGACTTAGCTCCTACGAGCAGTACTTC.